Listed below are T cell receptor beta chains from one sample, sequenced in a study of T-cell reconstitution after alpha-beta-depleted transplantation in children. In TCRdb, the PCR reads were re-called with MiXCR into one record per CDR3 protein. The table includes roughly 300,000 distinct CDR3 sequences, about a tenth detected once. The specimen was PBMCs from the stem cell graft donor, collected from the stem cell graft. All receptors derive from a human donor who donated a stem cell graft to a child with acute lymphoblastic leukemia. Both conserved end residues are part of each CDR3. Each record gives: clone size, CDR3 length, V gene, D gene, J gene, CDR3 protein, CDR3 DNA. D genes are given only for firm matches. Where a row states a size, it is once, few, many or the class of an expanded clone; other rows omit it.

NA	15	TRBV29-1	NA	TRBJ2-3	CSLLTFGGEGDTQYF	TGCAGCCTGTTAACATTTGGGGGAGAGGGAGATACGCAGTATTTT
few	13	TRBV27	NA	TRBJ1-4	CASRGHGNEKLFF	TGTGCCAGCAGGGGGCACGGTAATGAAAAACTGTTTTTT
few	16	TRBV4-1	TRBD1	TRBJ2-3	CASSPEGQGLSDTQYF	TGCGCCAGCAGCCCCGAGGGACAGGGGTTGTCAGATACGCAGTATTTT
NA	15	TRBV4-1	NA	TRBJ1-1	CASSPIDAMNTEAFF	TGCGCCAGCAGCCCAATCGACGCGATGAACACTGAAGCTTTCTTT
many	16	TRBV6-2/TRBV6-3	TRBD2	TRBJ2-3	CASSYGWRLARDTQYF	TGTGCCAGCAGTTACGGCTGGAGACTAGCTAGAGATACGCAGTATTTT
few	15	TRBV2	NA	TRBJ1-1	CASSETNDGSTEAFF	TGTGCCAGCAGTGAAACGAATGACGGGAGCACTGAAGCTTTCTTT
NA	20	TRBV6-1	TRBD1	TRBJ1-5	CASSARGQGGGRRSRQPQHF	TGTGCCAGCAGTGCCCGCGGTCAGGGGGGTGGAAGGAGAAGTCGTCAGCCCCAGCATTTT
NA	15	TRBV7-9	TRBD1	TRBJ2-7	CASSSGQGDSYERYF	TGTGCCAGCAGCTCGGGACAGGGGGATTCCTACGAGCGGTACTTC
few	15	TRBV6-2/TRBV6-3	TRBD1	TRBJ2-3	CASSYVDRVTDTQYF	TGTGCCAGCAGTTACGTCGACAGGGTAACAGATACGCAGTATTTT
NA	15	TRBV4-3	NA	TRBJ2-5	CASSQDGGARETQYF	TGCGCCAGCAGCCAAGATGGGGGGGCGAGGGAGACCCAGTACTTC
few	17	TRBV4-1	TRBD2	TRBJ2-5	CASSQDPGLALEETQYF	TGCGCCAGCAGCCAAGACCCGGGACTAGCACTGGAGGAGACCCAGTACTTC
many	16	TRBV28	NA	TRBJ2-2	CASSFARGLDTGELFF	TGTGCCAGCAGTTTCGCCCGGGGGCTCGACACCGGGGAGCTGTTTTTT
many	13	TRBV12-3/TRBV12-4	NA	TRBJ2-3	CASSLGSTDTQYF	TGTGCCAGCAGCTTAGGGAGCACAGATACGCAGTATTTT
many	13	TRBV24-1	TRBD2	TRBJ2-5	CATSSGGAETQYF	TGTGCCACCAGTAGCGGGGGGGCAGAGACCCAGTACTTC
NA	15	TRBV12-3/TRBV12-4	NA	TRBJ2-1	CASSLGGEALAEQFF	TGTGCCAGCAGTCTAGGGGGGGAGGCGCTCGCCGAGCAGTTCTTC
NA	13	TRBV5-1	TRBD2	TRBJ2-1	CASRIGLANEQFF	TGCGCCAGCAGAATAGGACTAGCAAATGAGCAGTTCTTC
many	15	TRBV20-1	TRBD2	TRBJ2-2	CSAESRTSGYGELFF	TGCAGTGCTGAGAGCCGTACTAGCGGCTACGGGGAGCTGTTTTTT
NA	15	TRBV4-3	TRBD1	TRBJ2-7	CASSPRTGFTYEQYF	TGCGCCAGCAGCCCCCGGACAGGATTTACCTACGAGCAGTACTTC
many	18	TRBV4-1	NA	TRBJ1-5	CASSQEGRVGYSNQPQHF	TGCGCCAGCAGCCAAGAAGGCAGGGTGGGCTATAGCAATCAGCCCCAGCATTTT
NA	14	TRBV5-1	NA	TRBJ2-5	CASSRYGVQETQYF	TGCGCCAGCAGCCGGTATGGGGTCCAAGAGACCCAGTACTTC
NA	15	TRBV27	NA	TRBJ2-7	CASSLARRGVYEQYF	TGTGCCAGCAGTTTAGCTCGAAGAGGGGTTTACGAGCAGTACTTC
few	17	TRBV6-5	TRBD1	TRBJ2-1	CASRPRSGTGLYNEQFF	TGTGCCAGCAGACCCCGATCCGGGACAGGACTTTACAATGAGCAGTTCTTC
NA	16	TRBV14	TRBD2	TRBJ2-1	CASSQTAGLAGLRQFF	TGTGCCAGCAGCCAAACAGCCGGACTAGCGGGTCTTCGGCAGTTCTTC
NA	14	TRBV7-9	NA	TRBJ2-4	CASSYRDMKNIQYF	TGTGCCAGCAGTTACCGGGACATGAAAAACATTCAGTACTTC
many	19	TRBV20-1	TRBD2	TRBJ2-3	CSALPGLAGGGRSTDTQYF	TGCAGTGCTTTGCCGGGACTAGCGGGAGGTGGAAGGAGCACAGATACGCAGTATTTT
NA	12	TRBV12-3/TRBV12-4	NA	TRBJ1-1	CASSSFSTEAFF	TGTGCCAGCAGTTCCTTCTCCACTGAAGCTTTCTTT
few	15	TRBV3-1	NA	TRBJ2-7	CASSQDAYRSYEQYF	TGTGCCAGCAGCCAAGATGCTTACCGCTCCTACGAGCAGTACTTC
many	17	TRBV5-1	TRBD1	TRBJ2-5	CASSFPHLDRVQETQYF	TGCGCCAGCAGCTTCCCGCACCTCGACAGGGTCCAAGAGACCCAGTACTTC
few	18	TRBV5-1	TRBD2	TRBJ2-3	CASSLGLAGVPSTDTQYF	TGCGCCAGCAGCTTGGGACTAGCGGGCGTCCCCTCCACAGATACGCAGTATTTT
NA	17	TRBV5-1	TRBD2	TRBJ2-1	CASSSRLAGGSYNEQFF	TGCGCCAGCAGCTCCAGACTAGCGGGGGGGTCCTACAATGAGCAGTTCTTC
few	12	TRBV12-3/TRBV12-4	NA	TRBJ2-3	CASSLRSDTQYF	TGTGCCAGCAGTTTACGGTCAGATACGCAGTATTTT
NA	13	TRBV7-7	NA	TRBJ2-7	CASSFQQGDEQYF	TGTGCTAGCAGCTTCCAGCAGGGAGACGAGCAGTACTTC
many	13	TRBV28	NA	TRBJ2-2	CASSFRNTGELFF	TGTGCCAGCAGTTTCAGGAACACCGGGGAGCTGTTTTTT
few	15	TRBV7-2	TRBD1	TRBJ1-2	CASSYTGGKNYGYTF	TGTGCCAGCAGCTACACAGGGGGCAAGAACTATGGCTACACCTTC
NA	16	TRBV7-8	NA	TRBJ2-4	CASSPTGLGAKNSQYF	TGTGCCAGCAGCCCAACAGGGCTTGGAGCCAAAAACAGTCAGTACTTC
few	15	TRBV12-3/TRBV12-4	NA	TRBJ1-2	CASSTTRTGFDGYTF	TGTGCCAGCAGTACAACACGCACAGGGTTTGATGGCTACACCTTC
many	16	TRBV4-2	TRBD2	TRBJ2-1	CASSQDLAGSYNEQFF	TGTGCCAGCAGCCAAGATCTAGCGGGCTCCTACAATGAGCAGTTCTTC
few	14	TRBV5-1	NA	TRBJ2-2	CASSPNRDTGELFF	TGCGCCAGCAGCCCCAACAGGGACACCGGGGAGCTGTTTTTT
few	15	TRBV15	NA	TRBJ2-3	CATSRASGPTDTQYF	TGTGCCACCAGCAGAGCAAGCGGGCCCACAGATACGCAGTATTTT
NA	15	TRBV12-3/TRBV12-4	TRBD2	TRBJ2-2	CASSYSGSFTGELFF	TGTGCCAGCAGTTATAGCGGGAGCTTCACCGGGGAGCTGTTTTTT
many	13	TRBV24-1	TRBD1	TRBJ2-5	CATRDSGRETQYF	TGTGCCACCCGGGACAGCGGAAGGGAGACCCAGTACTTC
NA	17	TRBV7-8	TRBD2	TRBJ2-7	CASSFPSGTESSYEQYF	TGTGCCAGCAGCTTTCCTAGCGGGACCGAAAGCTCCTACGAGCAGTACTTC
many	11	TRBV29-1	NA	TRBJ2-5	CSVALQETQYF	TGCAGCGTTGCCCTCCAAGAGACCCAGTACTTC
NA	16	TRBV18	NA	TRBJ2-1	CASSSGQALLYNEQFF	TGTGCCAGCTCATCCGGACAAGCACTACTGTACAATGAGCAGTTCTTC
NA	15	TRBV25-1	TRBD1	TRBJ2-3	CASSESGQVTDTQYF	TGTGCCAGCAGTGAATCTGGACAGGTCACAGATACGCAGTATTTT
few	15	TRBV6-1	NA	TRBJ1-1	CASSPTPGGDTEAFF	TGTGCCAGCAGTCCGACTCCTGGGGGTGACACTGAAGCTTTCTTT
few	12	TRBV9	NA	TRBJ2-3	CASGVVPDTQYF	TGTGCCAGCGGCGTAGTTCCAGATACGCAGTATTTT
NA	16	TRBV7-2	NA	TRBJ1-6	CASRPPPGTHNSPLHF	TGTGCCAGCAGGCCCCCCCCCGGGACTCATAATTCACCCCTCCACTTT
NA	15	TRBV25-1	NA	TRBJ1-6	CASSESQGVGSPLHF	TGTGCCAGCAGTGAATCTCAGGGTGTGGGGTCACCCCTCCACTTT
few	16	TRBV7-2	NA	TRBJ2-2	CASSLVAGGSTGELFF	TGTGCCAGCAGCTTAGTAGCCGGGGGTAGTACCGGGGAGCTGTTTTTT